These 14 T cell receptor beta chains came from one sample sequenced in a study of beta chain features in type 1 diabetes. Isolated RNA was reverse transcribed in full, so expressed TCRB transcripts were sequenced. Measured with immunoSEQ multiplex PCR; TCRdb has only the in-frame clones, and not every one. The table shows 640,000 or so clones, with about 14% occurring only once. Study-level findings and limits: Shortening of TCRB CDR3s, moderate but significant, appeared in all four CD4+ subsets of Type 1 diabetes patients.

Which antigens these TCRs recognize remains unknown. Sequencing input: naive CD4+ T cells from blood. These receptors originate from a man aged 18 to 35 with type 1 diabetes.

The chain is built from TRBV6-5 and TRBJ1-6; the D is unclear. The CDR3 totals 15 residues. V dropped 1 base and J dropped 10 bases, with 14 bases sitting between them. In germline, CDR1 is MNHEY, CDR2 SVGAGI. The CDR3 reads CASSYLFSQSSPLHF. Here the CDR3 DNA reads TGTGCCAGCAGTTACTTGTTTTCGCAGAGCTCACCCCTCCACTTT.

The chain recombines TRBV7-2 with TRBJ2-1, with a tentative D call TRBD1 (5 bases). Trimming left V 3 bases short and J 7 bases short, with 10 bases between. CDR3 length equals 13 residues. Germline V gives CDR1 SGHTA, CDR2 FQGNSA. CDR3 protein: CASSLSRANEQFF. DNA of the CDR3: TGTGCCAGCAGCTTGAGCAGGGCGAATGAGCAGTTCTTC.

V usage is TRBV23-1 and J usage is TRBJ1-5; 7 nucleotides agree with TRBD1. TRBV23-1 falls under the ORF class, with uncertain function. This CDR3 spans 13 amino acids. With V trimmed by 10 bases and J by 7 bases, 10 bases remained unmatched. CDR3 protein: CATFRGMEQPQHF. The CDR3 DNA reads TGCGCCACCTTCAGGGGGATGGAACAGCCCCAGCATTTT.

This clone was observed a handful of times. The chain links TRBV7-9 to TRBJ1-2, with 7 bases fitting TRBD1. The CDR3 contains 15 residues. Losses at the gene ends were 5 bases for V and 6 bases for J; bases not matched to a gene: 12. Looked up from germline, CDR1 is SEHNR and CDR2 is FQNEAQ (reference sequence). This CDR3 is CASSPWDSETHGYTF. The CDR3 DNA follows: TGTGCCAGCAGCCCATGGGACAGCGAAACACATGGCTACACCTTC.

This clone showed up just a few times. The chain joins TRBV7-2 to TRBJ2-5; D possibly uses TRBD1 or TRBD2 (7 bases each). The germline V gene has CDR1 SGHTA and CDR2 FQGNSA. V shed 5 bases and J shed 5 bases, with 15 bases lying between them. The CDR3 covers 14 residues. This CDR3 reads CASSVQGRGETQYF. The CDR3 nucleotides are TGTGCCAGCAGCGTACAGGGGCGGGGGGAGACCCAGTACTTC.

CDR3 bases: TGTGCCAGCAGTCCCCACGATACGCAGTATTTT. Protein: CASSPHDTQYF. The chain combines TRBV28 with TRBJ2-3; D is uncertain. Trimming took 5 bases from V and 6 from J, leaving 6 bases between them. This CDR3 region has 11 residues. Germline assignment: CDR1 MDHEN and CDR2 SYDVKM. The variable domain in full, completed from reference TRBV28 and TRBJ2-3, reads DVKVTQSSRYLVKRTGEKVFLECVQDMDHENMFWYRQDPGLGLRLIYFSYDVKMKEKGDIPEGYSVSREKKERFSLILESASTNQTSMYLCASSPHDTQYFGPGTRLTVL.

The gene calls are TRBV2 and TRBJ1-2, with 7 bases lining up with TRBD1. With V trimmed by 6 bases and J by 4 bases, 8 bases remained unmatched. The CDR3 length is 14 residues. Germline V CDR1 and CDR2: SNHLY, FYNNEI. CDR3 in amino acids: CASRRQGRVYGYTF. CDR3 nucleotide sequence: TGTGCCAGCAGACGACAGGGACGCGTCTATGGCTACACCTTC.

The V gene is TRBV7-9, the J gene TRBJ2-7; 7 bases agree with TRBD1. V was pared by 4 bases and J by 6 bases, with 6 bases of the junction left unmatched. Germline lookup yields CDR1 SEHNR and CDR2 FQNEAQ (reference sequence). The CDR3 sequence is 13 residues long. The CDR3 region is CASSSLQGREQYF. The CDR3 DNA reads as TGTGCCAGCAGCTCTTTACAGGGGCGCGAGCAGTACTTC.

Here the CDR3 reads CAWRSGNGNQPQHF. The CDR3 coding sequence is TGTGCCTGGAGATCAGGTAACGGCAATCAGCCCCAGCATTTT. The V gene is TRBV30, the J gene TRBJ1-5; D uncertain. Deletions cut 3 bases from V and 2 bases from J, with 11 bases between. The CDR3 consists of 14 residues. Germline V gene sequence: CDR1 GTSNPN, CDR2 SVGIG (reference sequence).

The chain joins TRBV9 to TRBJ1-3; no reliable D call. The germline V gene encodes CDR1 SGDLS and CDR2 YYNGEE. The V end lost 4 bases, the J end lost 4 bases, and 15 bases lay between the germline ends. The CDR3 has 15 amino acids. The CDR3 is CASSPRYHPGNTIYF. The DNA of the CDR3 is TGTGCCAGCAGCCCCCGGTACCATCCGGGAAACACCATATATTTT.

A few counts support this clone. The chain joins TRBV2 to TRBJ1-4; no clear D gene. V lost 3 bases and J lost 6, with 2 bases in between. The CDR3 runs to 11 residues. Germline V CDR1 and CDR2: SNHLY, FYNNEI. The CDR3 reads CASSEDEKLFF. CDR3 sequence (DNA): TGTGCCAGCAGTGAGGATGAAAAACTGTTTTTT.

This clone was counted only a few times. The sample holds other DNA sequences that translate to the same CDR3. The chain recombines TRBV30 with TRBJ2-7; tentative D call: TRBD1 (6 bases). The germline V gene encodes CDR1 GTSNPN and CDR2 SVGIG (reference sequence). The CDR3 is made up of 12 amino acids. Trimming took off 0 bases at V and 3 bases at J, with 6 bases between the two ends. Here the CDR3 DNA reads TGTGCCTGGAGTGTACAGGGCTACGAGCAGTACTTC. Amino acid sequence: CAWSVQGYEQYF.

V and J are TRBV20-1 and TRBJ2-5; D unclear. The germline V gene has CDR1 DFQATT and CDR2 SNEGSKA (reference sequence). There are 11 residues in the CDR3. V was trimmed by 5 bases and J by 4 bases, leaving 8 bases between them. The CDR3 reads CSAPPLETQYF. As DNA, the CDR3 is TGCAGTGCTCCTCCCCTAGAGACCCAGTACTTC.

The V gene is TRBV5-4, the J gene TRBJ2-7, with D tentatively TRBD2 (5 bases). This CDR3 spans 13 amino acids. CDR1 is SGHNT, CDR2 YYREEE, per germline (reference sequence). V was cut by 8 bases and J by 0 bases, with 12 bases left in between. CDR3 coding DNA: TGTGCCAGTACCAGTCGGGACTCCTACGAGCAGTACTTC. Its translation: CASTSRDSYEQYF.